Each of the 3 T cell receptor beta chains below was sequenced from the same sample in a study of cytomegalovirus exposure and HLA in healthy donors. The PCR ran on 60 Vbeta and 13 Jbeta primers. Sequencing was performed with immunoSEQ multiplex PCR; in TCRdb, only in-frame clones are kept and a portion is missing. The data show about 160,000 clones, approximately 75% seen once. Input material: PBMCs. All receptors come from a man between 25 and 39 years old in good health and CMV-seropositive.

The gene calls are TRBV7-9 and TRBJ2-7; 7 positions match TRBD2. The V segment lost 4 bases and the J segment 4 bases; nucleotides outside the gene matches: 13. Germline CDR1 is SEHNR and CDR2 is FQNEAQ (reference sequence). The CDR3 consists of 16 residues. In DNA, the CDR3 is TGTGCCAGCAGCTCCGGGGGGTTACCGGAGGAATACGAGCAGTACTTC. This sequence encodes CASSSGGLPEEYEQYF. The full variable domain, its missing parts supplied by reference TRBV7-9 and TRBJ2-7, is DTGVSQNPRHKITKRGQNVTFRCDPISEHNRLYWYRQTLGQGPEFLTYFQNEAQLEKSRLLSDRFSAERPKGSFSTLEIQRTEQGDSAMYLCASSSGGLPEEYEQYFGPGTRLTVT.

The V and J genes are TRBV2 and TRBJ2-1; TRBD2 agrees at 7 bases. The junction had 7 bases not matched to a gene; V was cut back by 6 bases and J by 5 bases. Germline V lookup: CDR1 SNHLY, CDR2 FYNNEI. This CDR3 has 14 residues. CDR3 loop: CASRGGLADNEQFF. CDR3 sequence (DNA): TGTGCCAGCAGAGGTGGTCTAGCGGACAATGAGCAGTTCTTC.

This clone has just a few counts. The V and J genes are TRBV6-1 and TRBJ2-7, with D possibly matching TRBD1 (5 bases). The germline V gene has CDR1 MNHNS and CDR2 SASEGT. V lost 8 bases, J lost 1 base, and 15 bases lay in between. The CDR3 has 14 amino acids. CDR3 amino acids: CASGQEGVSYEQYF. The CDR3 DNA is TGTGCCAGCGGCCAGGAAGGGGTGTCCTACGAGCAGTACTTC.